Following are 6 T cell receptor beta chains from one sample sequenced in a study of human T cells and chemical hapten exposure. MiXCR was run by TCRdb on the RACE reads, yielding one entry per CDR3 protein. Altogether 90,000 or so distinct CDR3 sequences are present, 8.5% being singletons, with the ten largest covering just over 2.5%. Time point described: pre-sensitization, week 0. Sample treatment: therapeutic diphenylcyclopropenone sensitization with weekly scalp DPC. This sample comprised whole blood, obtained in connection with sensitization to the hapten diphenylcyclopropenone (DPC). These receptors all come from a man in his forties with alopecia areata. Some clones in this sample may be carry-over from other donors' samples.

This clonotype was seen more than once but under ten times. The J gene is TRBJ2-3, the V gene TRBV4-1, with D perhaps given as TRBD1 or TRBD2 (5 bases each). Trimming pared 4 bases from V and 9 bases from J, leaving 11 bases between. This CDR3 spans 12 amino acids. The germline V gene encodes CDR1 MGHRA and CDR2 YSYEKL. CDR3 protein: CASSLAGATQYF. CDR3 nucleotides: TGCGCCAGCAGCCTCGCCGGGGCCACGCAGTATTTT.

In this sample, this clonotype turned up many times. This chain uses TRBV6-5 with TRBJ2-3, with unresolved D. The CDR3 contains 14 residues. Deletions cut 0 bases from V and 1 base from J, with 5 bases between. Germline V gene lookup returns CDR1 MNHEY and CDR2 SVGAGI. DNA for the CDR3: TGTGCCAGCAGTTACTCCGGCGGCACAGATACGCAGTATTTT. Translating gives CASSYSGGTDTQYF.

This clonotype was found many times. The gene calls are TRBV29-1 and TRBJ1-1; D perhaps matches TRBD1 (6 bases). V was clipped by 5 bases and J by 8 bases, with 15 bases between them. The CDR3 has 12 residues. Looked up from germline, CDR1 is SQVTM and CDR2 is ANQGSEA. The CDR3 here is CSVHRGGREAFF. As DNA, the CDR3 is TGCAGCGTTCATAGAGGGGGTAGAGAAGCTTTCTTT.

This clonotype turned up a few times. The rearrangement uses TRBV6-2 or TRBV6-3 and TRBJ2-3; 11 bases are shared with TRBD2. V shed 4 bases, J shed 0 bases, and the junction held 3 bases outside the gene matches. The CDR3 totals 16 residues. The V gene's germline CDR1 is MNHEY and CDR2 SVGEGT. The CDR3 DNA is TGTGCCAGCAGTTCCAGGACTAGCGGGAGCACAGATACGCAGTATTTT. Protein product: CASSSRTSGSTDTQYF.

The chain joins TRBV2 to TRBJ1-2; tentatively, D is TRBD1 (5 bases). The CDR3 has 13 residues. V was pared by 3 bases and J by 5 bases, with 10 bases between. Germline V gene sequence: CDR1 SNHLY, CDR2 FYNNEI. This CDR3 reads CASSDVREYGYTF. DNA of the CDR3: TGTGCCAGCAGTGACGTCAGGGAGTATGGCTACACCTTC.

J is TRBJ2-7 and V is TRBV6-1; D not resolved. The CDR3 loop spans 11 amino acids. The germline gives CDR1 MNHNS, CDR2 SASEGT. Trimming shortened V by 5 bases and J by 4 bases, and 6 bases separated the two germline ends. CDR3 region: CASSRVYEQYF. Written as DNA, the CDR3 is TGTGCCAGCAGTAGGGTGTACGAGCAGTACTTC.